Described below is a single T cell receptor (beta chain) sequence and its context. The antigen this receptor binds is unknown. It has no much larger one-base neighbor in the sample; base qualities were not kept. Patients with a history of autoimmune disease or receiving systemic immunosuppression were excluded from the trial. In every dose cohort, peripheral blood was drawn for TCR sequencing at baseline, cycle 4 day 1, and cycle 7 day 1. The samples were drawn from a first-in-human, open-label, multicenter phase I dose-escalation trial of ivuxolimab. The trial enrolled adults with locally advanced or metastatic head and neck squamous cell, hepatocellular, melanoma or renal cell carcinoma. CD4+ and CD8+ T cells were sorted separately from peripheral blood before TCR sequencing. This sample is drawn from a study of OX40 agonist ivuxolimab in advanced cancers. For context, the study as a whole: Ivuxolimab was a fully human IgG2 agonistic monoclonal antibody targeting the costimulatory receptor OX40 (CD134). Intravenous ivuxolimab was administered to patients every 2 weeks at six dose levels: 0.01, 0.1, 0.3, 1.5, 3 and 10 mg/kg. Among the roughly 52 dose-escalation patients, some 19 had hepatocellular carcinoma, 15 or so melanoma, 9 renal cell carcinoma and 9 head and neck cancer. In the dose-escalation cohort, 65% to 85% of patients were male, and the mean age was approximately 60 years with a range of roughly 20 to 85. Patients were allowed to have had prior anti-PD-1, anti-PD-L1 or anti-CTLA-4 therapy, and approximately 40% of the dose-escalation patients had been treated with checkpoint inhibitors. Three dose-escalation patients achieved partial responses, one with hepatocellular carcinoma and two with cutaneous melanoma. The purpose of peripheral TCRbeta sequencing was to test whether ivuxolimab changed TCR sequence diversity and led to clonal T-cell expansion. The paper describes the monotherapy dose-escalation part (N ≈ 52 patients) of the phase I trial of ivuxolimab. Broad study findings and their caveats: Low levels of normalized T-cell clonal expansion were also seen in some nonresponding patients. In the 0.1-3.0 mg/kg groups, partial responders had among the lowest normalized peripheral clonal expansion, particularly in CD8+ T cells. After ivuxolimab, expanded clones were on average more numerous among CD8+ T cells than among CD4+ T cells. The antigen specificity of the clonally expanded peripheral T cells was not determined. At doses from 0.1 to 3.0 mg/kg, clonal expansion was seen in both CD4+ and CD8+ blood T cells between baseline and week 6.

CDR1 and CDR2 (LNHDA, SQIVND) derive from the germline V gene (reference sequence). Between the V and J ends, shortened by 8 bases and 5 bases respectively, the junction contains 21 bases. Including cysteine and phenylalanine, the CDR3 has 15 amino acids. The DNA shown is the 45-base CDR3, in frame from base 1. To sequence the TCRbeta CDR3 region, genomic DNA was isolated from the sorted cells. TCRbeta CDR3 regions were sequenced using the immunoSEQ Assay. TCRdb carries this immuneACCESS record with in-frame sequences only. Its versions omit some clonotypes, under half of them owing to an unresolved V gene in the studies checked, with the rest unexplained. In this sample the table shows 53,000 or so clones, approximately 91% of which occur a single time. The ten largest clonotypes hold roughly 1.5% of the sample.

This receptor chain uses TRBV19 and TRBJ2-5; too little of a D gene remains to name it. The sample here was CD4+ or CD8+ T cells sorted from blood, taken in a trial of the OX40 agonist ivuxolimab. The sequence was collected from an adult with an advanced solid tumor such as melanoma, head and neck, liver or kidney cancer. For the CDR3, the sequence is CASSVDGTKWETQYF. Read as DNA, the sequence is TGTGCCAGTTCCGTCGACGGAACAAAGTGGGAGACCCAGTACTTC.